A single sample is the source of the 16 T cell receptor beta chains below, sequenced in a study of early T cells in non-severe SARS-CoV-2 infection. TCRdb itself ran the 5' RACE reads through MiXCR, one entry per CDR3 protein. The table has about 60,000 distinct CDR3 sequences, around 12% seen once. The sequencing sample was made of whole blood. The receptors here all came from an adult who was a healthcare worker with PCR-confirmed SARS-CoV-2 infection or an uninfected control (not recorded which).

The rearrangement joins TRBV6-6 to TRBJ2-1; a possible D gene is TRBD1 (6 bases). V was shortened by 7 bases and J by 8 bases, with 18 bases between the two germline ends. CDR3 length: 14 residues. Germline V gives CDR1 MNHNY, CDR2 SVGAGI (reference sequence). CDR3 amino acids: CASTRDNPGDEQFF. The CDR3 DNA reads as TGTGCCAGCACCAGGGACAACCCCGGGGATGAGCAGTTCTTC.

This clonotype was counted many times. The chain has TRBV6-2 or TRBV6-3 and TRBJ2-6; TRBD2 aligns across 8 bases. This CDR3 contains 19 residues. In germline, CDR1 is MNHEY, CDR2 SVGEGT. The trim removed 0 bases at V and 0 bases at J, leaving 7 bases unmatched. DNA of the CDR3: TGTGCCAGCAGTTACTCGAGCGGGGGTAGGCCCTCTGGGGCCAACGTCCTGACTTTC. The encoded protein is CASSYSSGGRPSGANVLTF.

The chain is built from TRBV18 and TRBJ1-2; D perhaps matches TRBD1 (6 bases). The CDR3 is 15 amino acids. With 2 bases removed from V and 4 bases from J, the gap between germline ends came to 14 bases. Germline V gives CDR1 KGHSH, CDR2 LQKENI. The CDR3 loop reads CASSPLQGWSYGYTF. CDR3 DNA: TGTGCCAGCTCACCATTACAGGGTTGGAGCTATGGCTACACCTTC.

The chain recombines TRBV6-5 with TRBJ2-3; 8 bases fit TRBD2. Germline V gene sequence: CDR1 MNHEY, CDR2 SVGAGI. This CDR3 has 14 amino acids. J gave up 3 bases and V 6 bases, and 5 bases lay outside the gene matches. The CDR3, as DNA: TGTGCCAGCAGGCGGGGGGATCCAACAGATACGCAGTATTTT. This sequence encodes CASRRGDPTDTQYF.

This clonotype has a single count. This rearrangement joins TRBV29-1 to TRBJ2-1, with a weak D call TRBD2 (5 bases). Trimming left V 4 bases short and J 6 bases short, with 10 bases between. The germline gives CDR1 SQVTM, CDR2 ANQGSEA. This CDR3 contains 12 residues. CDR3 sequence (DNA): TGCAGCGTTGCGAAGGCGGGCAATGAGCAGTTCTTC. As protein: CSVAKAGNEQFF.

This chain links TRBV5-1 with TRBJ1-1; D is possibly TRBD1 (5 bases). The CDR3 has 13 residues. Germline-derived CDR1 and CDR2 are SGHRS and YFSETQ. The V end lost 7 bases, the J end lost 4 bases, and 14 bases lay between the germline ends. CDR3 region: CASGFREGTEAFF. The DNA for the CDR3 is TGCGCCAGCGGATTCAGGGAGGGCACTGAAGCTTTCTTT.

This clonotype was seen ten or more times. The chain recombines TRBV12-3 or TRBV12-4 with TRBJ1-2, with D uncertain. This CDR3 spans 13 amino acids. V dropped 0 bases and J dropped 5 bases, with 7 bases sitting between them. CDR3 coding DNA: TGTGCCAGCAGTTTAGCGGGATCTTATGGCTACACCTTC. This encodes CASSLAGSYGYTF.

This clonotype appeared many times. The chain couples TRBV29-1 to TRBJ2-5; no definite D call. Germline CDR1 is SQVTM and CDR2 is ANQGSEA. V was clipped by 3 bases and J by 3 bases, with 8 bases between them. This CDR3 has 12 residues. For the CDR3, the DNA is TGCAGCGTTGATCGGCCGGAAGAGACCCAGTACTTC. Residues: CSVDRPEETQYF.

In this sample, this clonotype turned up many times. The J gene is TRBJ2-7, the V gene TRBV11-2, with D perhaps TRBD1 or TRBD2 (7 bases each). Trimming removed 5 bases from V and 2 bases from J, with 16 bases in between. This CDR3 has 15 residues. Germline values: CDR1 SGHAT, CDR2 FQNNGV. The CDR3 loop is CASSPSRGGPYEQYF. Here the CDR3 DNA reads TGTGCCAGCAGCCCCTCCAGGGGGGGACCCTACGAGCAGTACTTC.

This chain connects TRBV4-1 to TRBJ1-2, with unresolved D. Germline V gives CDR1 MGHRA, CDR2 YSYEKL. The CDR3 runs to 15 residues. V lost 0 bases and J 4 bases, leaving 12 bases between the germline ends. The CDR3 sequence: CASSQDSSTTYGYTF. CDR3 bases: TGCGCCAGCAGCCAAGATTCGAGCACGACCTATGGCTACACCTTC.

The chain is built from TRBV3-1 and TRBJ2-7, with 8 bases identical to TRBD1. The length of the CDR3 is 17 residues. V lost 0 bases to trimming and J lost 2 bases; unmatched junction nucleotides: 9. Germline CDR1 LGHDT, CDR2 YNNKEL (reference sequence). This chain's CDR3 is CASSQDRSGGFTYEQYF. The CDR3 coding sequence is TGTGCCAGCAGCCAAGATCGGTCAGGGGGCTTTACCTACGAGCAGTACTTC.

The chain is built from TRBV7-9 and TRBJ2-1; 8 bases align to TRBD1. V dropped 5 bases and J dropped 8; count of bases not matched to a gene: 5. Germline values: CDR1 SEHNR, CDR2 FQNEAQ (reference sequence). The length of the CDR3 is 13 residues. DNA for the CDR3: TGTGCCAGCAGCAGGACAGGGATCGATGAGCAGTTCTTC. As protein: CASSRTGIDEQFF.

This clonotype was observed at least ten times. This chain uses TRBV6-6 with TRBJ2-5; D is perhaps TRBD2 (5 bases). V gave up 2 bases and J gave up 2 bases, with 9 bases separating them. The CDR3 runs to 14 residues. The V gene's germline CDR1 is MNHNY and CDR2 SVGAGI (reference sequence). CDR3 amino acids: CASSYGLLQETQYF. The CDR3 DNA follows: TGTGCCAGCAGTTACGGACTCCTACAAGAGACCCAGTACTTC.

This clonotype was recorded at least ten times. The chain recombines TRBV27 with TRBJ2-7; a weak D match, TRBD2 (6 bases). There are 16 residues in the CDR3. V dropped 3 bases and J dropped 3 bases, with 18 bases sitting between them. CDR1 is MNHEY, CDR2 SMNVEV, per germline (reference sequence). The CDR3, as DNA: TGTGCCAGCAGTTTGGACGGGCTATCGGACTACTACGAGCAGTACTTC. It codes for CASSLDGLSDYYEQYF.

This sequence joins TRBV2 and TRBJ1-4; TRBD1 matches 7 bases. Germline V gene lookup returns CDR1 SNHLY and CDR2 FYNNEI. The CDR3 loop spans 14 amino acids. V trimming: 5 bases; J trimming: 4 bases; junction bases outside the gene matches: 4. The CDR3 DNA reads TGTGCCAGCAGTCGGACAGGCAATAATGAAAAACTGTTTTTT. Its translation: CASSRTGNNEKLFF.

This CDR3 is CASSSGGLSAREQYF. Written as DNA, the CDR3 is TGTGCCAGCAGTTCGGGCGGACTGTCTGCTCGTGAGCAGTACTTC. This rearrangement joins TRBV28 to TRBJ2-7; tentatively, D is TRBD2 (5 bases). Trimming stripped 4 bases from V and 7 bases from J, with 20 bases between. CDR1 is MDHEN, CDR2 SYDVKM, per germline. The CDR3 is made up of 15 amino acids.